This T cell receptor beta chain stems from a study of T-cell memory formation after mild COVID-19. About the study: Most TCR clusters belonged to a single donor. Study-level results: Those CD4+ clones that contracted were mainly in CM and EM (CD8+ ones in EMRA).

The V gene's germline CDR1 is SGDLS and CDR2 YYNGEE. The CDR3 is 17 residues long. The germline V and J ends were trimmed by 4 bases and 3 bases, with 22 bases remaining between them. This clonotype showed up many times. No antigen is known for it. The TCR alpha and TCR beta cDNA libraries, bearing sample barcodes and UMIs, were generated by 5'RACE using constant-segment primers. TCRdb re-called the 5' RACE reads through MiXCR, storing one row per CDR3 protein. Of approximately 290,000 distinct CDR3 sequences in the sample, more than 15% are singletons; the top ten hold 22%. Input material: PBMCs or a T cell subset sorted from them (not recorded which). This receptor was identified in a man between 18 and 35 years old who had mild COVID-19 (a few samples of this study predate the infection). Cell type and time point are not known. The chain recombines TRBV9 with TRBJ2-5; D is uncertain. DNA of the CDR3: TGTGCCAGCAGCCCAAGACTCGAAATGTGGGGTGAAGAGACCCAGTACTTC. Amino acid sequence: CASSPRLEMWGEETQYF.